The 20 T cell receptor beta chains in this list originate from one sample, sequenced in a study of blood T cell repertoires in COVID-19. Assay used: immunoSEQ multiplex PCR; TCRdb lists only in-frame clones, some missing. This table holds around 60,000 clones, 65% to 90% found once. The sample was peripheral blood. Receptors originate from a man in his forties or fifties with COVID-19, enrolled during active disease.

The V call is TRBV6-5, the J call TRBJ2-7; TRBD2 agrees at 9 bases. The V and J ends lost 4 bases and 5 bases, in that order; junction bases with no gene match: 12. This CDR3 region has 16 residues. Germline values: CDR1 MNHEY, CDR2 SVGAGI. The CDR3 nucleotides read TGTGCCAGCAGTTCCGGGACTAGCAGGGGTTCCCACGAGCAGTACTTC. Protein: CASSSGTSRGSHEQYF.

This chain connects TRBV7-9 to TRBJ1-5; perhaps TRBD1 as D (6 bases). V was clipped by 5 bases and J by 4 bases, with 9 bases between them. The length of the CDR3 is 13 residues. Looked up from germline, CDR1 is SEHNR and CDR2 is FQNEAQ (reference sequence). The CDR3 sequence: CASSADRNQPQHF. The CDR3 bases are TGTGCCAGCAGCGCCGACAGGAATCAGCCCCAGCATTTT. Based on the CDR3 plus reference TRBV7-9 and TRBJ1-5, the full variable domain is DTGVSQNPRHKITKRGQNVTFRCDPISEHNRLYWYRQTLGQGPEFLTYFQNEAQLEKSRLLSDRFSAERPKGSFSTLEIQRTEQGDSAMYLCASSADRNQPQHFGDGTRLSIL.

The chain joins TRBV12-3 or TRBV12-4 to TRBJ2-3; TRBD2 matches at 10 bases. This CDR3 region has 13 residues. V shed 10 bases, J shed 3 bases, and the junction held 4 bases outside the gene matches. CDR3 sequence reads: CATSGRGTDTQYF. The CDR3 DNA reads TGTGCCACTAGCGGGAGAGGGACAGATACGCAGTATTTT.

The CDR3 protein is CASRQSLNSGANVLTF. The CDR3 region has the DNA TGCGCCAGCAGACAGAGCCTCAACTCTGGGGCCAACGTCCTGACTTTC. This chain connects TRBV5-1 to TRBJ2-6; unclear D gene. The V end lost 5 bases, the J end lost 0 bases, and 12 bases lay between the germline ends. The CDR3 extends over 16 amino acids. Germline V gene sequence: CDR1 SGHRS, CDR2 YFSETQ.

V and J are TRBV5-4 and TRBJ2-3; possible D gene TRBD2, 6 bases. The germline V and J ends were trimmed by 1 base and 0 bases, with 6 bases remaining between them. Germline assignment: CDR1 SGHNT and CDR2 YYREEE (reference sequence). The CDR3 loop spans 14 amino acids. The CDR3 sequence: CASSLSGSTDTQYF. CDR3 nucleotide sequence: TGTGCCAGCAGCTTGAGCGGGAGCACAGATACGCAGTATTTT.

Written as DNA, the CDR3 is TGTGCCAGCTCACCACTACAAGCCGGGGTCGACGGGGAGACCCAGTACTTC. Translation: CASSPLQAGVDGETQYF. The chain employs TRBV18 and TRBJ2-5; a weak D match, TRBD2 (5 bases). The germline V and J ends were trimmed by 1 base and 5 bases, with 20 bases remaining between them. Germline CDR1 reads KGHSH; CDR2 reads LQKENI. This CDR3 has 17 amino acids.

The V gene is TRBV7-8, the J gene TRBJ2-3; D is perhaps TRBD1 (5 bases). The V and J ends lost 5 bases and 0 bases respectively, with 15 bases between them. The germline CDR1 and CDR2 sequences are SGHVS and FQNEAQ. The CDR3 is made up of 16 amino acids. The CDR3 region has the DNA TGTGCCAGCAGCCCGCCGGGTGGGGCTAGCACAGATACGCAGTATTTT. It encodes CASSPPGGASTDTQYF.

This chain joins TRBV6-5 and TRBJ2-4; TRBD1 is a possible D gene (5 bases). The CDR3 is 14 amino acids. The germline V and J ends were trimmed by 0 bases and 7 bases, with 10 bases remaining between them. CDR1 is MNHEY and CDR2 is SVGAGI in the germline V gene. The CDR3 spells CASSYSLTANIQYF. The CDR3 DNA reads TGTGCCAGCAGTTACTCCCTGACAGCGAACATTCAGTACTTC.

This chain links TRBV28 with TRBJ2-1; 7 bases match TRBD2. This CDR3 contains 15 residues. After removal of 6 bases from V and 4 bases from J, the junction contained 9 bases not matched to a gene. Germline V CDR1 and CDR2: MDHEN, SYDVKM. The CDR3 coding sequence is TGTGCCAGCAGGCTGGGGCTAGCGGAATACAATGAGCAGTTCTTC. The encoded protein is CASRLGLAEYNEQFF.

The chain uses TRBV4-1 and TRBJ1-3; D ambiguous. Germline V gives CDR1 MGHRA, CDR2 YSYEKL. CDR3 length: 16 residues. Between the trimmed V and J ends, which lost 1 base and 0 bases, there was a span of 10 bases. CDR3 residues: CASSQGFGNSGNTIYF. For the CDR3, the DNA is TGCGCCAGCAGCCAAGGTTTCGGGAACTCTGGAAACACCATATATTTT.

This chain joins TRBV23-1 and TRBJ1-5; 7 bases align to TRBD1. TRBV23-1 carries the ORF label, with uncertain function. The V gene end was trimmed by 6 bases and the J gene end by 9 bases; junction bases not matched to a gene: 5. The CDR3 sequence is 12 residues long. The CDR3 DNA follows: TGCGCCAGCAGCAGGGGGTATACGCCCCAGCATTTT. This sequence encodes CASSRGYTPQHF.

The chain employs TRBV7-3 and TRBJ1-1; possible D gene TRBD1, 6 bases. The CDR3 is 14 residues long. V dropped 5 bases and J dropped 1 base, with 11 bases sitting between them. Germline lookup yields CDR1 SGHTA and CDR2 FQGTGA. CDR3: CASSPTGSNTEAFF. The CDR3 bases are TGTGCCAGCAGCCCAACAGGGTCGAACACTGAAGCTTTCTTT.

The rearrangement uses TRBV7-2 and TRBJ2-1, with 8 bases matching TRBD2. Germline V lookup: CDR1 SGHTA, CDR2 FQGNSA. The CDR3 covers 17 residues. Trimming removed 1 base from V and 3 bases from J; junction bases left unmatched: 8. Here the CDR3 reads CASSLVAGRTLYNEQFF. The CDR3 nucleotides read TGTGCCAGCAGCTTAGTAGCGGGACGGACCCTCTACAATGAGCAGTTCTTC.

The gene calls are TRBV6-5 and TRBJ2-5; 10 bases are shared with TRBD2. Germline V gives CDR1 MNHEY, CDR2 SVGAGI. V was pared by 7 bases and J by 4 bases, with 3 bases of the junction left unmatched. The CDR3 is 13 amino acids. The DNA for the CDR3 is TGTGCCAGCACGCTAGCGGGAGCAGAGACCCAGTACTTC. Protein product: CASTLAGAETQYF.

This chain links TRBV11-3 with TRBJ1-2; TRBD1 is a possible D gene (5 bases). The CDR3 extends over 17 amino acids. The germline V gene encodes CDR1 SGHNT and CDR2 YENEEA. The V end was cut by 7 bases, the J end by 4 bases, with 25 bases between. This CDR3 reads CASKRAGDSPYGYGYTF. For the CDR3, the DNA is TGTGCCAGCAAGCGGGCCGGAGACAGCCCCTATGGCTATGGCTACACCTTC.

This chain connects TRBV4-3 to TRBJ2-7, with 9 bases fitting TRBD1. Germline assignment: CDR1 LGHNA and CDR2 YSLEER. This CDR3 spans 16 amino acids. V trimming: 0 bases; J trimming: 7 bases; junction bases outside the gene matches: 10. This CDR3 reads CASSQDETGGAGEQYF. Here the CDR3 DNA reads TGCGCCAGCAGCCAAGATGAAACAGGGGGCGCGGGGGAGCAGTACTTC.

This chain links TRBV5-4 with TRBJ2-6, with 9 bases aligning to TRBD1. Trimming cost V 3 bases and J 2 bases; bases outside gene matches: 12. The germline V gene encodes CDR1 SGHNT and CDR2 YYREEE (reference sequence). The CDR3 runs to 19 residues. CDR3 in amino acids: CASSSGRGQGRPGANVLTF. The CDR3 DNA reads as TGTGCCAGCAGCTCTGGGAGGGGACAGGGCAGGCCTGGGGCCAACGTCCTGACTTTC.

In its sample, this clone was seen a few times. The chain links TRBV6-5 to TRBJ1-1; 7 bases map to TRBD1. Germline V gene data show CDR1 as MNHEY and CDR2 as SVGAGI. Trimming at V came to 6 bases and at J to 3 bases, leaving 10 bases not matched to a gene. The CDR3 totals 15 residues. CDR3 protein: CASSNHRGGDTEAFF. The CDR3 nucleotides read TGTGCCAGCAGCAACCACAGGGGTGGGGACACTGAAGCTTTCTTT.

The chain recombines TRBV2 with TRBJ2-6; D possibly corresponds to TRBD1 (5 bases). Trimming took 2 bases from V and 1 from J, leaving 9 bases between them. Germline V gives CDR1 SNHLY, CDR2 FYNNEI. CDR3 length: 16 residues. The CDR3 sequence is CASSEPRQSGANVLTF. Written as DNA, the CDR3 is TGTGCCAGCAGTGAACCCCGACAGTCTGGGGCCAACGTCCTGACTTTC.

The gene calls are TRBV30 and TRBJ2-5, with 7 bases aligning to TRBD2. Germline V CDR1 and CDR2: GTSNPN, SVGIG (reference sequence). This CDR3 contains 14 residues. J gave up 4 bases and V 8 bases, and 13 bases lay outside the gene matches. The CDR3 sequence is CAGMRGGSGETQYF. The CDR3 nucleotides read TGTGCCGGCATGAGGGGAGGGTCGGGAGAGACCCAGTACTTC. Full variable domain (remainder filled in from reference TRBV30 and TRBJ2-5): SQTIHQWPATLVQPVGSPLSLECTVEGTSNPNLYWYRQAAGRGLQLLFYSVGIGQISSEVPQNLSASRPQDRQFILSSKKLLLSDSGFYLCAGMRGGSGETQYFGPGTRLLVL.